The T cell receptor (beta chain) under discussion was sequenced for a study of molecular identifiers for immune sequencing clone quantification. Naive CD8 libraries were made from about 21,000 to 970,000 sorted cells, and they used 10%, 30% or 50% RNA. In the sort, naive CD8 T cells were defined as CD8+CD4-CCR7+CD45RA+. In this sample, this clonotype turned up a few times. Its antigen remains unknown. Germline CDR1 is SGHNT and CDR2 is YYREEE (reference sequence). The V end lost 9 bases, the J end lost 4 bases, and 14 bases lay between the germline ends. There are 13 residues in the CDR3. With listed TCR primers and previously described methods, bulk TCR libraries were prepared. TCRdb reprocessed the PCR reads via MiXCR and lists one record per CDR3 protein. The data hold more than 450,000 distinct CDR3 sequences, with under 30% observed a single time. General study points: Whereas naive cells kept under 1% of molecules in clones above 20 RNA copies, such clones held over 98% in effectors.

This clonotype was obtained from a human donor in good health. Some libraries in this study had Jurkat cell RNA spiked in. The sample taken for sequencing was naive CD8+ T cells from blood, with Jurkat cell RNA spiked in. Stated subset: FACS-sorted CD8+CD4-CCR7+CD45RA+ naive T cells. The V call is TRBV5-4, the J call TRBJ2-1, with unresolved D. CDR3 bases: TGTGCCACCAGTGACGGCGTTTACAATGAGCAGTTCTTC. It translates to CATSDGVYNEQFF.